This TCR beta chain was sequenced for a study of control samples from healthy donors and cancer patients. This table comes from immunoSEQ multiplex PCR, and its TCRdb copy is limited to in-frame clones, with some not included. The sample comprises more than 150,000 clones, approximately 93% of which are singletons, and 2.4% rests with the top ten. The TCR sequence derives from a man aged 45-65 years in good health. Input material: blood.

CDR3 in DNA: TGTGCCAGCAGTAGCGGAAACATAAATCAGCCCCAGCATTTT. Its protein is CASSSGNINQPQHF. This rearrangement joins TRBV6-5 to TRBJ1-5; D is unclear. V gave up 5 bases and J gave up 4 bases, with 12 bases separating them. This CDR3 is 14 amino acids long. Germline V gives CDR1 MNHEY, CDR2 SVGAGI.